Following are 8 T cell receptor beta chains from one sample sequenced in a study of spatial heterogeneity in lung cancer. Time point given: blood at routine non-recurrence follow-up after resection. The input material, whole RNA from tumor, nontumor lung or frozen PBMC, was sequenced unsorted. A single record per CDR3 protein comes from TCRdb applying MiXCR to the 5' RACE reads. Of some 120,000 distinct CDR3 sequences in the sample, more than 9% were seen once. Sequencing used PBMCs, obtained at follow-up. Every receptor here comes from a male donor with early-stage non-small cell lung cancer.

CDR3 DNA: TGCGCCAGCAGCTTGGCCCGGACTAGCCGTGAGACCCAGTACTTC. Translated, it gives CASSLARTSRETQYF. The chain recombines TRBV5-1 with TRBJ2-5, with 8 nucleotides matching TRBD2. With V trimmed by 0 bases and J by 5 bases, 6 bases remained unmatched. Germline CDR1 reads SGHRS; CDR2 reads YFSETQ. The CDR3 contains 15 residues.

This clonotype has a handful of counts. This rearrangement joins TRBV7-2 to TRBJ1-1, with no clear D. V was trimmed by 5 bases and J by 6 bases, leaving 16 bases between them. Germline V gene data show CDR1 as SGHTA and CDR2 as FQGNSA. CDR3 length: 14 residues. The CDR3 nucleotides read TGTGCCAGCAGCCCTTACTGGGGTATCTCTGAAGCTTTCTTT. It is translated as CASSPYWGISEAFF.

This sequence joins TRBV20-1 and TRBJ1-4, with D possibly being TRBD1 (6 bases). This CDR3 has 14 amino acids. V shed 3 bases and J shed 3 bases, with 11 bases lying between them. Germline V gene data show CDR1 as DFQATT and CDR2 as SNEGSKA (reference sequence). CDR3 bases: TGCAGTGCTAGGAGGGGGGCTTCTAATGAAAAACTGTTTTTT. Protein product: CSARRGASNEKLFF.

The table lists this clonotype with many counts. The J gene is TRBJ2-1, the V gene TRBV5-1, with TRBD1 identical over 11 bases. CDR3 size: 15 residues. Losses at the gene ends were 9 bases for V and 8 bases for J; bases not matched to a gene: 13. Germline V gene data show CDR1 as SGHRS and CDR2 as YFSETQ. CDR3 DNA: TGCGCCACCCACGGACAGGGGGCTTCGGTCCATGAGCAGTTCTTC. Translating it yields CATHGQGASVHEQFF.

This sequence joins TRBV6-2 or TRBV6-3 and TRBJ2-3, with 8 bases identical to TRBD1. CDR3 length equals 16 residues. V lost 8 bases to trimming and J lost 0 bases; unmatched junction nucleotides: 10. Germline V CDR1 and CDR2: MNHEY, SVGEGT. The CDR3 coding sequence is TGTGCCAGCGGAGATCGGACAGGGAGAAGCACAGATACGCAGTATTTT. Translation: CASGDRTGRSTDTQYF.

This clonotype was found many times. CDR3 nucleotide sequence: TGTGCCAGCAGTGAAAGACAGGGGATGGGCAATGAGCAGTTCTTC. The encoded protein is CASSERQGMGNEQFF. This rearrangement joins TRBV2 to TRBJ2-1; 8 bases map to TRBD1. Germline V CDR1 and CDR2: SNHLY, FYNNEI. The CDR3 is made up of 15 amino acids. J gave up 6 bases and V 2 bases, and 6 bases lay outside the gene matches.

The V call is TRBV30, the J call TRBJ1-4; no firm D call. Germline CDR1 GTSNPN, CDR2 SVGIG (reference sequence). Trimming took 4 bases from V and 4 from J, leaving 10 bases between them. The CDR3 is 13 amino acids. DNA for the CDR3: TGTGCCTGGAATAGCAGGAATAATGAAAAACTGTTTTTT. As protein: CAWNSRNNEKLFF.

The chain combines TRBV15 with TRBJ2-7, with a tentative D call TRBD1 (6 bases). Germline CDR1 LNHNV, CDR2 YYDKDF (reference sequence). The CDR3 consists of 14 residues. V lost 3 bases to trimming and J lost 1 base, with 10 bases between them. The CDR3 sequence is CATSSHDRSYEQYF. CDR3 nucleotide sequence: TGTGCCACCAGCAGCCACGACAGGTCCTACGAGCAGTACTTC.